A selection of T cell receptor beta chains follows, all from one sample in a study of naive and memory T cell subsets. TCRdb re-called the UMI-ligation and nested PCR reads with MiXCR, one entry per CDR3 protein. Among 120,000 to 150,000 distinct CDR3 sequences listed, about 17% were seen once. Source material: naive CD4+ T cells from blood. These receptor sequences come from a human donor in good health. The CDR3 runs from the conserved cysteine through the conserved F or W. D genes are given only for firm matches. Only some rows state a clone size, as once, few, many or a class for expanded clones.

j_gene: TRBJ2-7; d_gene: .; v_gene: TRBV5-1; abundance: .; CDR3nt: TGCGCCAGCAGCGCGGAGGGGTGGGTCGAGCAGTACTTC; CDR3aa: CASSAEGWVEQYF
j_gene: TRBJ2-1; d_gene: TRBD2; v_gene: TRBV28; abundance: many; CDR3nt: TGTGCGATCGGGGGGGACAATGAGCAGTTCTTC; CDR3aa: CAIGGDNEQFF
j_gene: TRBJ2-7; d_gene: .; v_gene: TRBV12-3/TRBV12-4; abundance: .; CDR3nt: TGTGCCAGCAGTTACGCGTACGAGCAGTACTTC; CDR3aa: CASSYAYEQYF
j_gene: TRBJ2-2; d_gene: .; v_gene: TRBV21-1; abundance: many; CDR3nt: TGTGCCAGCAGCAAATTATTCAGGGGGCGCGACACCGGGGAGCTGTTTTTT; CDR3aa: CASSKLFRGRDTGELFF
j_gene: TRBJ2-5; d_gene: TRBD2; v_gene: TRBV12-3/TRBV12-4; abundance: .; CDR3nt: TGTGCCAGCAGTTCCGGGACTAGTAAAGAGACCCAGTACTTC; CDR3aa: CASSSGTSKETQYF
j_gene: TRBJ2-7; d_gene: .; v_gene: TRBV5-1; abundance: .; CDR3nt: TGCGCCAGCAGCTTGGAAGCAGGGTTCTACAATAGGGTCTACGAGCAGTACTTC; CDR3aa: CASSLEAGFYNRVYEQYF
j_gene: TRBJ2-1; d_gene: TRBD2; v_gene: TRBV20-1; abundance: .; CDR3nt: TGCACCACCGACCGGACTAGCGGGGGGTGGGCTGAGCAGTTCTTC; CDR3aa: CTTDRTSGGWAEQFF
j_gene: TRBJ1-1; d_gene: .; v_gene: TRBV5-4; abundance: .; CDR3nt: TGTGCCAGCAGCTTTCTTAGGGGATCCACTGAAGCTTTCTTT; CDR3aa: CASSFLRGSTEAFF
j_gene: TRBJ2-3; d_gene: .; v_gene: TRBV4-1; abundance: .; CDR3nt: TGCGCCAGCAGCAGCCAAGAGGCAGGGGGGGATACGCAGTATTTT; CDR3aa: CASSSQEAGGDTQYF
j_gene: TRBJ2-7; d_gene: TRBD1; v_gene: TRBV2; abundance: few; CDR3nt: TGTGCCAGCAGGGGACAGGTAAAGTACGAGCAGTACTTC; CDR3aa: CASRGQVKYEQYF
j_gene: TRBJ2-4; d_gene: .; v_gene: TRBV5-1; abundance: many; CDR3nt: TGCGCCAGCAGCTTGGAGGGCCGCGAACGGATTCAGTACTTC; CDR3aa: CASSLEGRERIQYF
j_gene: TRBJ2-7; d_gene: TRBD1; v_gene: TRBV7-2; abundance: .; CDR3nt: TGTGCCAGCAGCCCGGGACAGGGAGCTTTTTACGAGCAGTACTTC; CDR3aa: CASSPGQGAFYEQYF
j_gene: TRBJ2-1; d_gene: .; v_gene: TRBV20-1; abundance: .; CDR3nt: TGCAGTGCTAGAGATTCTAGTAGCTCCTACAATGAGCAGTTCTTC; CDR3aa: CSARDSSSSYNEQFF
j_gene: TRBJ1-3; d_gene: .; v_gene: TRBV7-2; abundance: .; CDR3nt: TGTGCCAGCAGCTCTCAGGGTGTTCGGAACACCATATATTTT; CDR3aa: CASSSQGVRNTIYF
j_gene: TRBJ2-7; d_gene: .; v_gene: TRBV9; abundance: few; CDR3nt: TGTGCCAGCAGCGTCGACAGCACTTCCTACGAGCAGTACTTC; CDR3aa: CASSVDSTSYEQYF
j_gene: TRBJ2-2; d_gene: TRBD2; v_gene: TRBV10-1; abundance: few; CDR3nt: TGCGCCTCCAGCGGGAGCCCTCCCGGGGAGCTGTTTTTT; CDR3aa: CASSGSPPGELFF
j_gene: TRBJ2-1; d_gene: .; v_gene: TRBV10-3; abundance: .; CDR3nt: TGTGCCATCAAGGGGTCGGTTGACAATGAGCAGTTCTTC; CDR3aa: CAIKGSVDNEQFF
j_gene: TRBJ2-1; d_gene: TRBD2; v_gene: TRBV15; abundance: .; CDR3nt: TGTGCCACCAGCTGGGGATTAGCGGGTAAAAATGAGCAGTTCTTC; CDR3aa: CATSWGLAGKNEQFF
j_gene: TRBJ1-1; d_gene: .; v_gene: TRBV18; abundance: few; CDR3nt: TGTGCCAGCTCACGGGTACGGGACACTGAAGCTTTCTTT; CDR3aa: CASSRVRDTEAFF
j_gene: TRBJ2-7; d_gene: .; v_gene: TRBV10-1; abundance: few; CDR3nt: TGCGCCAGCAGTGAGATTGGCTACGAGCAGTACTTC; CDR3aa: CASSEIGYEQYF
j_gene: TRBJ1-5; d_gene: TRBD1; v_gene: TRBV10-2; abundance: few; CDR3nt: TGCGCCAGCGGGGGCGATGACAGGGGGCGCGCGGGCAATCAGCCCCAGCATTTT; CDR3aa: CASGGDDRGRAGNQPQHF
j_gene: TRBJ1-1; d_gene: .; v_gene: TRBV20-1; abundance: .; CDR3nt: TGCAGTGCTAGAAATCGGGGGGGCAACACTGAAGCTTTCTTT; CDR3aa: CSARNRGGNTEAFF
j_gene: TRBJ2-1; d_gene: TRBD2; v_gene: TRBV10-3; abundance: .; CDR3nt: TGTGCCTCCACTCCTAGGGAGCGGGGGAGAAACAATGAGCAGTTCTTC; CDR3aa: CASTPRERGRNNEQFF
j_gene: TRBJ2-4; d_gene: .; v_gene: TRBV3-1; abundance: .; CDR3nt: TGTGCCAGCAGCCAATGGGCCGGGTCCCAGGATCAGTACTTC; CDR3aa: CASSQWAGSQDQYF
j_gene: TRBJ2-1; d_gene: .; v_gene: TRBV2; abundance: many; CDR3nt: TGTGCCAGCAGTGACCAGGACAATGAGCAGTTCTTC; CDR3aa: CASSDQDNEQFF
j_gene: TRBJ1-4; d_gene: TRBD1; v_gene: TRBV7-2; abundance: .; CDR3nt: TGTGCCAGCAGCTTATTTGGTACAGGGGGTAATGAAAAACTGTTTTTT; CDR3aa: CASSLFGTGGNEKLFF